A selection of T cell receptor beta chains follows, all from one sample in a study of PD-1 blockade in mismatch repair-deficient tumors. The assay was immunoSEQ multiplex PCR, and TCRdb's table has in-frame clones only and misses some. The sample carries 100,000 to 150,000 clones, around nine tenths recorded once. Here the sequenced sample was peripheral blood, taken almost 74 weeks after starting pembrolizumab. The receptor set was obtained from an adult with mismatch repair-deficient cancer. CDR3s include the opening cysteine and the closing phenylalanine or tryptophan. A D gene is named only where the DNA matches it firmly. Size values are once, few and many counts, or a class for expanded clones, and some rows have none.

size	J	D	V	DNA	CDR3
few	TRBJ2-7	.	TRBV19	TGTGCCAGTAGTAGAGTCAGGGGGGTGTCCTACGAGCAGTACTTC	CASSRVRGVSYEQYF
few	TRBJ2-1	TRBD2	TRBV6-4	TGTGCCAGCAGTGACTCGGCGGGAGGGCCTAATGAGCAGTTCTTC	CASSDSAGGPNEQFF
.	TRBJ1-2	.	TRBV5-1	TGCGCCAGCAGCTTGGTCAGGGAGTTGGATGGCTACACCTTC	CASSLVRELDGYTF
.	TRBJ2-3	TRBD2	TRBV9	TGTGCCAGCAGCGCCCCCGTCACCGGGACTAGCGGGAGAGGGGCCTACACAGATACGCAGTATTTT	CASSAPVTGTSGRGAYTDTQYF
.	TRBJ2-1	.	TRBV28	TGTGCCAGCAGTTTGTCTGACGGTGGGTGGGATGAGCAGTTCTTC	CASSLSDGGWDEQFF
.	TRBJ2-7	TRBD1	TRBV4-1	TGCGCCAGCAGCCAAGTCACGGACAGGGGGAACGAGCAGTACTTC	CASSQVTDRGNEQYF
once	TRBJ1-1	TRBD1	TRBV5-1	TGCGCCAGCAGCCTTACAGGGGGGCACACTGAAGCTTTCTTT	CASSLTGGHTEAFF
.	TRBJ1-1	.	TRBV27	TGTGCCAGCAGCAGTTTATCAGGTAGGGCTTTCTTT	CASSSLSGRAFF
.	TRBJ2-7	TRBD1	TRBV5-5	TGTGCCAGCAGCCTGTGGTGGGGACAGGGGCTCGAGCAGTACTTC	CASSLWWGQGLEQYF
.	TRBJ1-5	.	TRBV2	TGTGCCAGCAGTGAGATGGTGAAGGCGAATCAGCCCCAGCATTTT	CASSEMVKANQPQHF
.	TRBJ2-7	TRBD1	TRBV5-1	TGCGCCAGCAGCTTGGATACAGGGGGCGAGGAGCAGTACTTC	CASSLDTGGEEQYF
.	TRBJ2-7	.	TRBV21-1	TGTGCCAGCAGCGCCCAACTAGTGGAGGCATCATACGAGCAGTACTTC	CASSAQLVEASYEQYF
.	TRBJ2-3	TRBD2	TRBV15	TGTGCCACCAGCGGACTAGCGGGAGGTTCGGGGAGCACAGATACGCAGTATTTT	CATSGLAGGSGSTDTQYF
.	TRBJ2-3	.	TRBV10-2	TGCGCCAGCAGTGAGGAGAGCCCCGGCACAGATACGCAGTATTTT	CASSEESPGTDTQYF
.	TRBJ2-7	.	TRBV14	TGTGCCAGCAGCAAATGGACACCAGGTGGCGAGCAGTACTTC	CASSKWTPGGEQYF
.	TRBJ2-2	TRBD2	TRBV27	TGTGCCAGCAGAGGAGCGACCGGACTAGCGGGCCCCTCGAACACCGGGGAGCTGTTTTTT	CASRGATGLAGPSNTGELFF
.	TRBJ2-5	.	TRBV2	TGTGCCAGCAGTGAAGCGGATGGAGCGGAAGAGACCCAGTACTTC	CASSEADGAEETQYF
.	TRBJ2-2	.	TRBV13	TGTGCCAGCAGCTTAAGGGACTCCAACACCGGGGAGCTGTTTTTT	CASSLRDSNTGELFF
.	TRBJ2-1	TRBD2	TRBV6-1	TGTGCCAGCAGTCTCAGGACTAGCTTTGAGCAGTTCTTC	CASSLRTSFEQFF
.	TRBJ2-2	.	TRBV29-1	TGCAGCGTTGTATACCCCGGGGACAACACCGGGGAGCTGTTTTTT	CSVVYPGDNTGELFF
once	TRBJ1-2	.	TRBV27	TGTGCCAGCAGTTGGGACCCCATAAGGCATGGCTACACCTTC	CASSWDPIRHGYTF
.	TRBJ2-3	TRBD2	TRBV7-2	TGTGCCAGCAGCTTCCCGGCGCATGAGCGGGAGTTGGCAGATACGCAGTATTTT	CASSFPAHERELADTQYF
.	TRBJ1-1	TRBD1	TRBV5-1	TGCGCCAGTAAGACAGGGGGAACTGAAGCTTTCTTT	CASKTGGTEAFF
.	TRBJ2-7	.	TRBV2	TGTGCCAGTTTACTAGCAGGGGGCTACGAGCAGTACTTC	CASLLAGGYEQYF
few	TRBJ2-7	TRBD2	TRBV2	TGTGCCAGCAGTGAGGTAGCGGGAGGACACGAGCAGTACTTC	CASSEVAGGHEQYF
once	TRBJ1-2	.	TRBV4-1	TGCGCCAGCAGCCAATACAGGGCTAACTATGGCTACACCTTC	CASSQYRANYGYTF
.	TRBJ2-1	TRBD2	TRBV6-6	TGTGCCAGCAGCCAGCGACTAGCCAATGAGCAGTTCTTC	CASSQRLANEQFF
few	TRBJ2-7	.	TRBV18	TGTGCCAGCTCTCCCGACAGGTATCCATTTCCCTACGAGCAGTACTTC	CASSPDRYPFPYEQYF
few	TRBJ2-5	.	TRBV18	TGTGCCAGCTCACCTCAACACCCCCAAGAGACCCAGTACTTC	CASSPQHPQETQYF
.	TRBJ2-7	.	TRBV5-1	TGCGCCAGCACCGACCTAAACTCCTACGAGCAGTACTTC	CASTDLNSYEQYF
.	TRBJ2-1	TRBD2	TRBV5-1	TGCGCCAGCCGGGGACTAGCGCTCTACAATGAGCAGTTCTTC	CASRGLALYNEQFF
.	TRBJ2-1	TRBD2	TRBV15	TGTGCCACCAGCAGAGTGGCTAGCGGGTATGCAGATGAGCAGTTCTTC	CATSRVASGYADEQFF
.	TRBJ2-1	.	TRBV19	TGTGCCAGTTCTGACTCTTACAATGAGCAGTTCTTC	CASSDSYNEQFF
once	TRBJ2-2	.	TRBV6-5	TGTGCCAGCAGTTACTTGGTGGGCGGGGAGCCCGGGGAGCTGTTTTTT	CASSYLVGGEPGELFF
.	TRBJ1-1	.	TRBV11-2	TGTGCCAGCAGTATAGGCGTAGGGAACACTGAAGCTTTCTTT	CASSIGVGNTEAFF
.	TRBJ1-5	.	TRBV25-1	TGTGCCAGCCAGAAAAAGGACCGCTATAGCAATCAGCCCCAGCATTTT	CASQKKDRYSNQPQHF
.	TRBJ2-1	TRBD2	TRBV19	TGTGCCAGTAGTCCCAGGACTAGCGGGAACAATGAGCAGTTCTTC	CASSPRTSGNNEQFF
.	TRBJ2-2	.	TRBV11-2	TGTGCCAGCAGCCCGGGGATATCGAACACCGGGGAGCTGTTTTTT	CASSPGISNTGELFF
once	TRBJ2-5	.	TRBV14	TGTGCCAGCAGCCAAAGGTCGGCAGCGTCGATCATCTTGGAGACCCAGTACTTC	CASSQRSAASIILETQYF
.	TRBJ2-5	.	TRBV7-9	TGTGCCAGCAGCACCTCGACAGAACAAGAGACCCAGTACTTC	CASSTSTEQETQYF
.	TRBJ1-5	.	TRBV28	TGTGCCAGCACCGAAACCGGTAATCAGCCCCAGCATTTT	CASTETGNQPQHF
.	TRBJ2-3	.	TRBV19	TGTGCCAGTACCGCCGGGGTTCGGGATACGCAGTATTTT	CASTAGVRDTQYF
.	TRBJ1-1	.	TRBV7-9	TGTGCCAGTTTATATTCGGGTCGGGACACTGAAGCTTTCTTT	CASLYSGRDTEAFF
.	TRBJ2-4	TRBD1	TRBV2	TGTGCCAGCCACGGGACAGGGACTGCCAAAAACATTCAGTACTTC	CASHGTGTAKNIQYF
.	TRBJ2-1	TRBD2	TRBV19	TGTGCCAGTAGTATAAGCGCGGGAGGCTCCTACAATGAGCAGTTCTTC	CASSISAGGSYNEQFF
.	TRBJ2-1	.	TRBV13	TGTGCCAGCAGCTTAGGTTCTGGCGGAGCCTACAATGAGCAGTTCTTC	CASSLGSGGAYNEQFF